Here is one TCR beta chain with its context. The antigen is undetermined. This sample was taken from a study of cytomegalovirus exposure and HLA in healthy donors. The germline V gene has CDR1 SEHNR and CDR2 FQNEAQ (reference sequence). This CDR3 spans 19 amino acids. V lost 5 bases and J lost 9; bases outside the gene matches: 22. PCR used 60 Vbeta primers and 13 Jbeta primers. Using immunoSEQ multiplex PCR, the repertoire was profiled, and TCRdb retains in-frame clones only, with some absent. The data show 84,000 or so clones, 76% seen once. The study's findings and limits: Altogether, some 170 TCR beta chains were recorded as cytomegalovirus-associated.

This chain uses TRBV7-9 with TRBJ1-6, with TRBD1 identical over 7 bases. The source material was PBMCs. The TCR comes from a male donor in good health and CMV-seronegative. The CDR3 nucleotides read TGTGCCAGCAGCCCACTCCCCCAAAGACAGGGAATATTTACTTCACCCCTCCACTTT. Protein sequence: CASSPLPQRQGIFTSPLHF.